The 19 T cell receptor beta chains given below trace back to one sample, sequenced in a study of T cells in Graves' hyperthyroidism and ophthalmopathy (dated by TCRdb to about 2019). The receptor library was made with multiplex PCR. The reads were generated on an Illumina HiSeq 2000. TCR beta CDR3 regions were amplified from RNA transcripts. The first round of RT-PCR for the TCR CDR3 was performed with the HTBI primer set and the Qiagen OneStep RT-PCR kit. The public reads were run again by TCRdb, first through fastp at Q25 and then through MiXCR, and only productive beta chains were kept. Every CDR3 protein is listed once, alongside the most common genes and DNA of its rows. The sample yields 360,000 or so distinct CDR3 sequences; 13% to 15% were counted once. 15% to 20% of the sample comes from the top ten. The sample consisted of blood. The receptors originated from a woman aged 55-69 years with Graves' ophthalmopathy.

The chain uses TRBV7-2 and TRBJ2-3, with D possibly being TRBD1 (6 bases). The CDR3 has 15 amino acids. Per germline, CDR1 SGHTA and CDR2 FQGNSA. V was pared by 0 bases and J by 1 base, with 8 bases between. This CDR3 reads CASSLAPGGTDTQYF. For the CDR3, the DNA is TGTGCCAGCAGCTTAGCGCCAGGGGGCACAGATACGCAGTATTTT.

The V gene is TRBV19, the J gene TRBJ2-7; D might be TRBD1 (6 bases). V lost 7 bases, J lost 0 bases, and 7 bases lay in between. The CDR3 consists of 12 residues. Germline V lookup: CDR1 LNHDA, CDR2 SQIVND (reference sequence). The CDR3, as DNA: TGTGCCAGTACAGGGGACTCCTACGAGCAGTACTTC. As protein: CASTGDSYEQYF.

This clonotype has just a few counts. J is TRBJ2-1 and V is TRBV7-9, with 7 bases fitting TRBD1. CDR3 length: 14 amino acids. Germline CDR1 and CDR2: SEHNR and FQNEAQ (reference sequence). With V trimmed by 5 bases and J by 5 bases, 6 bases remained unmatched. DNA of the CDR3: TGTGCCAGCAGCACTCCGGGACAGAACAATGAGCAGTTCTTC. Translated, it gives CASSTPGQNNEQFF.

This clonotype was found many times. The chain links TRBV7-3 to TRBJ2-3; 12 bases align to TRBD2. The germline CDR1 and CDR2 sequences are SGHTA and FQGTGA. This CDR3 spans 17 amino acids. V trimming: 0 bases; J trimming: 1 base; junction bases outside the gene matches: 2. The DNA for the CDR3 is TGTGCCAGCAGCTTAACGGCTAGCGGGAGGGGCACAGATACGCAGTATTTT. Protein sequence: CASSLTASGRGTDTQYF.

This clonotype was seen many times. V and J are TRBV5-1 and TRBJ1-1; TRBD1 aligns across 9 bases. The CDR3 sequence is 15 residues long. In germline, CDR1 is SGHRS, CDR2 YFSETQ. Trimming at V came to 4 bases and at J to 5 bases, leaving 9 bases not matched to a gene. The DNA of the CDR3 is TGCGCCAGCAGCGAAGTCACAGGGGGCGGAACTGAAGCTTTCTTT. Amino acids: CASSEVTGGGTEAFF.

This clonotype was observed many times. This sequence joins TRBV18 and TRBJ2-7; D is unresolved. Germline V CDR1 and CDR2: KGHSH, LQKENI. Trimming removed 0 bases from V and 1 base from J, with 10 bases in between. This CDR3 spans 15 amino acids. The CDR3 loop is CASSPPVVRSYEQYF. The CDR3 DNA is TGTGCCAGCTCACCACCGGTGGTAAGGTCCTACGAGCAGTACTTC.

Here the CDR3 DNA reads TGCAGCGCCTTAGTGGGTGGGGCCAACGTCCTGACTTTC. This sequence encodes CSALVGGANVLTF. This chain links TRBV29-1 with TRBJ2-6, with D unresolved. V shed 7 bases and J shed 3 bases, with 10 bases lying between them. This CDR3 region has 13 residues. Germline values: CDR1 SQVTM, CDR2 ANQGSEA.

Remarks on this clonotype: A much larger clone differs by one base, so this may be a read error. This chain joins TRBV5-1 and TRBJ1-4; D gene uncertain. In germline, CDR1 is SGHRS, CDR2 YFSETQ. CDR3 length: 15 residues. The CDR3 DNA follows: TGCGCCAGCAGCTCTGGTGCGGCAACTAATGAAGAACTGTTTTTT. It encodes CASSSGAATNEELFF.

This clonotype was recorded only once. Here the CDR3 DNA reads TGTGCCAGCAGCTCAGCCGGGACAGGGTTGAACAATGAGCAGTTCTTC. Its protein is CASSSAGTGLNNEQFF. The genes are TRBV7-2 and TRBJ2-1; 9 nucleotides align to TRBD1. The CDR3 totals 16 residues. In germline, CDR1 is SGHTA, CDR2 FQGNSA. V shed 4 bases, J shed 5 bases, and the junction held 9 bases outside the gene matches.

The chain couples TRBV20-1 to TRBJ2-7; 9 nucleotides match TRBD1. V gave up 3 bases and J gave up 2 bases; unmatched junction bases: 8. Germline CDR1 DFQATT, CDR2 SNEGSKA (reference sequence). The CDR3 totals 15 residues. In DNA form, the CDR3 reads TGCAGTGCTAGGTCCGGGACAGGGCGTACCTACGAGCAGTACTTC. Translating gives CSARSGTGRTYEQYF.

For this clonotype: A clone one base away is much larger, so this may be a read error. The chain couples TRBV6-1 to TRBJ2-7, with D unresolved. V gave up 0 bases and J gave up 2 bases, with 14 bases separating them. The V gene's germline CDR1 is MNHNS and CDR2 SASEGT. CDR3 length: 16 amino acids. CDR3 in amino acids: CASSEATTFTPYEQYF. CDR3 nucleotide sequence: TGTGCCAGCAGTGAAGCCACGACCTTCACTCCCTACGAGCAGTACTTC.

Many counts were recorded for this clonotype. This chain joins TRBV20-1 and TRBJ2-1, with 16 bases matching TRBD2. This CDR3 has 19 residues. The V gene's germline CDR1 is DFQATT and CDR2 SNEGSKA (reference sequence). V shed 2 bases, J shed 6 bases, and the junction held 13 bases outside the gene matches. CDR3 bases: TGCAGTGCTAGAATTCCGGGACTAGCGGGAGGGCCGGTCGGCAATGAGCAGTTCTTC. It codes for CSARIPGLAGGPVGNEQFF.

This clonotype has at least ten counts. The junction differs from germline at one of its ends, possibly a read error. The genes are TRBV20-1 and TRBJ2-1; possibly TRBD2 for D (5 bases). Germline assignment: CDR1 DFQATT and CDR2 SNEGSKA (reference sequence). The CDR3 consists of 15 residues. The CDR3 nucleotides are TGCAGTACTAGAGATGGGCTAGCCCCCTACAATGAGCAGTTCTTC. Translating it yields CSTRDGLAPYNEQFF.

This clonotype was detected ten times or more. The chain is built from TRBV5-1 and TRBJ2-1; 15 positions agree with TRBD2. This CDR3 contains 17 residues. The germline CDR1 and CDR2 sequences are SGHRS and YFSETQ. V trimming: 0 bases; J trimming: 6 bases; junction bases outside the gene matches: 4. The CDR3 loop reads CASSLVTGLAGGNEQFF. CDR3 DNA: TGCGCCAGCAGCTTGGTCACGGGACTAGCGGGGGGCAATGAGCAGTTCTTC. Based on the CDR3 plus reference TRBV5-1 and TRBJ2-1, the full variable domain is KAGVTQTPRYLIKTRGQQVTLSCSPISGHRSVSWYQQTPGQGLQFLFEYFSETQRNKGNFPGRFSGRQFSNSRSEMNVSTLELGDSALYLCASSLVTGLAGGNEQFFGPGTRLTVL.

The V call is TRBV27, the J call TRBJ2-2; 12 bases agree with TRBD2. CDR3 length equals 16 residues. V trimming: 4 bases; J trimming: 7 bases; junction bases outside the gene matches: 7. Germline CDR1 MNHEY, CDR2 SMNVEV (reference sequence). The CDR3 reads CASSSRLAGVGGELFF. The CDR3 nucleotides read TGTGCCAGCAGTTCCAGACTAGCGGGAGTGGGCGGGGAGCTGTTTTTT.

This clonotype was observed a handful of times. The gene calls are TRBV3-1 and TRBJ2-1; D gene uncertain. Trimming took off 0 bases at V and 3 bases at J, with 15 bases between the two ends. The CDR3 extends over 17 amino acids. Germline V gene sequence: CDR1 LGHDT, CDR2 YNNKEL (reference sequence). CDR3 sequence reads: CASSQETPGPFYNEQFF. The CDR3 nucleotides read TGTGCCAGCAGCCAAGAAACCCCAGGTCCGTTCTACAATGAGCAGTTCTTC.

This clonotype was seen ten or more times. The genes are TRBV10-1 and TRBJ2-4, with D possibly matching TRBD2 (6 bases). Looked up from germline, CDR1 is WNHNN and CDR2 is SYGVQD (reference sequence). V lost 7 bases and J 5 bases, leaving 15 bases between the germline ends. The CDR3 is 14 residues long. CDR3 sequence: CASTHGGFQNIQYF. DNA of the CDR3: TGCGCCAGCACCCACGGGGGATTCCAAAACATTCAGTACTTC.

The rearrangement joins TRBV18 to TRBJ2-1; 7 nucleotides align to TRBD2. Unmatched junction bases numbered 11, after V lost 3 bases and J lost 3 bases. Germline V CDR1 and CDR2: KGHSH, LQKENI. This CDR3 spans 17 amino acids. The CDR3 loop reads CASSPTGGGSGYNEQFF. CDR3 DNA: TGTGCCAGCTCACCGACGGGAGGAGGTTCTGGCTACAATGAGCAGTTCTTC.

The V and J genes are TRBV6-1 and TRBJ2-5; 7 nucleotides match TRBD2. Trimming took 5 bases from V and 5 from J; bases not matched to a gene: 11. CDR3 length: 15 amino acids. From germline, CDR1 is MNHNS and CDR2 SASEGT. The CDR3 sequence is CASSKGTAGVETQYF. DNA of the CDR3: TGTGCCAGCAGTAAGGGTACGGCGGGAGTTGAGACCCAGTACTTC.